A selection of T cell receptor beta chains follows, all from one sample in a study of PD-1 blockade in classical Hodgkin lymphoma. Libraries were prepared by immunoSEQ multiplex PCR; TCRdb keeps only in-frame clonotypes and omits some of them. The sample records about 27,000 clones, about 80% being singletons. Sequencing was performed on CD4+ T cells from blood, taken at baseline. These receptors were taken from a human donor with classical Hodgkin lymphoma. Both conserved end residues are part of each CDR3. Each record gives: J gene, D gene, V gene, clone size, CDR3 DNA, CDR3 protein. A D gene is named only where the DNA matches it firmly. Some rows have no size entry. The others give once, few or many, or a class for an expanded clone.

>TRBJ1-5|-|TRBV6-6|-
TGTGCCACGCGGCCGGGGTATAGCAATCAGCCCCAGCATTTT
CATRPGYSNQPQHF
>TRBJ1-2|-|TRBV6-5|few
TGTGCCAGCAGTTACCCGGGGGCGCGGGGCTACACCTTC
CASSYPGARGYTF
>TRBJ2-7|-|TRBV6-5|-
TGTGCCAGCAGTTACGGGGCCCCCAATTACGAGCAGTACTTC
CASSYGAPNYEQYF
>TRBJ2-7|-|TRBV19|-
TGTGCCAGTAGTACTCGGGGGATGGGCTACGAGCAGTACTTC
CASSTRGMGYEQYF
>TRBJ1-1|-|TRBV20-1|-
TGCAGTGCTACGGGGCGGGATGAAGCTTTCTTT
CSATGRDEAFF
>TRBJ1-1|TRBD1|TRBV9|few
TGTGCCAGCAGCGATAATTCCGGGACAGGGGACACTGAAGCTTTCTTT
CASSDNSGTGDTEAFF
>TRBJ1-6|-|TRBV9|-
TGTGCCAGCAGCTCTGGCGGGGGGTTATATAATTCACCCCTCCACTTT
CASSSGGGLYNSPLHF
>TRBJ1-1|-|TRBV6-5|few
TGTGCCAGCAGTTACCTAGGGAGGAGCACTGAAGCTTTCTTT
CASSYLGRSTEAFF
>TRBJ2-5|-|TRBV7-6|once
TGTGCCAGCAGCTTACCGGCACAAGAGACCCAGTACTTC
CASSLPAQETQYF
>TRBJ2-1|-|TRBV7-2|-
TGTGCCAGCAGCTTAGGGGTAAACAATGAGCAGTTCTTC
CASSLGVNNEQFF
>TRBJ1-5|-|TRBV25-1|-
TGTGCCAGCAGTGGCCCGGGTAGCAATCAGCCCCAGCATTTT
CASSGPGSNQPQHF
>TRBJ1-4|-|TRBV5-6|-
TGTGCCAGCAGCTTGTTAGCAACTAATGAAAAACTGTTTTTT
CASSLLATNEKLFF
>TRBJ1-4|-|TRBV5-4|-
TGTGCCAGCAGCTTGGACGGCGACCCCAACGGTGAAAAACTGTTTTTT
CASSLDGDPNGEKLFF
>TRBJ2-7|TRBD1|TRBV5-1|-
TGCGCCAGCAGCAGGGACAGGGGTAATACCCTAGCATACGAGCAGTACTTC
CASSRDRGNTLAYEQYF
>TRBJ1-4|-|TRBV6-5|-
TGTGCCAGCAGATCCTCGGGGAGAGGTGAAAAACTGTTTTTT
CASRSSGRGEKLFF
>TRBJ2-5|-|TRBV19|-
TGTGCCAGTAGCTATACACAGACGCAAGCTGAAGAGACCCAGTACTTC
CASSYTQTQAEETQYF